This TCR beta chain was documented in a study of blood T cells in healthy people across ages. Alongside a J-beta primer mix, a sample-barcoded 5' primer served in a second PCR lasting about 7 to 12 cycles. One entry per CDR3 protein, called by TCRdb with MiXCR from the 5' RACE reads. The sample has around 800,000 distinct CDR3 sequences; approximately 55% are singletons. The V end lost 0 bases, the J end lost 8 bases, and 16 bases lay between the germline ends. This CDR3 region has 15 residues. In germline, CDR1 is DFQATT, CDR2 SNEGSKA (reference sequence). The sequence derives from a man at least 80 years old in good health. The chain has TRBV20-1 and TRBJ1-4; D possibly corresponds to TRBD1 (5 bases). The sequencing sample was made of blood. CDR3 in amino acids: CSAREAGRGEEKLFF. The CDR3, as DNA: TGCAGTGCTAGAGAGGCGGGCAGAGGGGAAGAAAAACTGTTTTTT.